These 9 T cell receptor beta chains originate from one sample sequenced in a study of shared clonotypes between healthy human individuals. The protocol was immunoSEQ multiplex PCR, while the TCRdb copy is restricted to in-frame clones and leaves out a portion. The data hold more than 850,000 clones, with about 84% observed a single time. Source material: memory CD4+ T cells from PBMCs. Subset indicated: CD45RA-negative fraction. The receptors come from a man between 18 and 35 years old in good health. Some clones in this sample may be carry-over from other donors' samples.

The V and J genes are TRBV19 and TRBJ1-1, with a possible D match to TRBD1 (6 bases). The CDR3 consists of 13 residues. Germline V lookup: CDR1 LNHDA, CDR2 SQIVND (reference sequence). V was pared by 7 bases and J by 4 bases, with 13 bases between. CDR3: CASKGRGVTEAFF. The CDR3 DNA is TGTGCCAGTAAAGGGAGGGGGGTCACTGAAGCTTTCTTT. Using reference TRBV19 and TRBJ1-1 for the parts outside the CDR3, the full variable domain is DGGITQSPKYLFRKEGQNVTLSCEQNLNHDAMYWYRQDPGQGLRLIYYSQIVNDFQKGDIAEGYSVSREKKESFPLTVTSAQKNPTAFYLCASKGRGVTEAFFGQGTRLTVV.

The CDR3 DNA reads TGTGCCAGCAGCCCGCGGACAGGGAGTGGTTATGGCTACACCTTC. It encodes CASSPRTGSGYGYTF. This chain links TRBV9 with TRBJ1-2; 8 nucleotides agree with TRBD1. Germline assignment: CDR1 SGDLS and CDR2 YYNGEE. V was clipped by 4 bases and J by 5 bases; unmatched bases: 10. The CDR3 covers 15 residues.

The rearrangement joins TRBV14 to TRBJ1-2; D might be TRBD1 (6 bases). This CDR3 comprises 13 residues. CDR1 is SGHDN, CDR2 FVKESK, per germline. Trimming stripped 4 bases from V and 5 bases from J, with 11 bases between. CDR3 sequence (DNA): TGTGCCAGCAGCCCCGAGGACAGATATGGCTACACCTTC. Its protein is CASSPEDRYGYTF.

The chain is built from TRBV2 and TRBJ2-5, with 12 bases identical to TRBD2. Trimming at V came to 5 bases and at J to 5 bases, leaving 6 bases not matched to a gene. CDR3 length equals 15 residues. Germline assignment: CDR1 SNHLY and CDR2 FYNNEI. The CDR3 spells CASSPTSGGIETQYF. CDR3 nucleotide sequence: TGTGCCAGCAGTCCGACTAGCGGGGGAATTGAGACCCAGTACTTC.

This clone was counted a few times. This rearrangement joins TRBV28 to TRBJ1-5, with 8 bases identical to TRBD1. From germline, CDR1 is MDHEN and CDR2 SYDVKM. Unmatched junction bases numbered 7, after V lost 10 bases and J lost 5 bases. There are 13 residues in the CDR3. The CDR3 region has the DNA TGTGCCACCGTGGGACAGGATGATCAGCCCCAGCATTTT. Translated, it gives CATVGQDDQPQHF.

V gene TRBV27 combines with J gene TRBJ2-1; TRBD2 is a possible D gene (6 bases). This CDR3 region has 14 residues. Germline assignment: CDR1 MNHEY and CDR2 SMNVEV (reference sequence). Trimming left V 5 bases short and J 10 bases short, with 18 bases between. Here the CDR3 DNA reads TGTGCCAGCAGTCCCCTTGGAGGGCGAGGGGAGCAGTTCTTC. Encoded protein: CASSPLGGRGEQFF.

This rearrangement joins TRBV5-1 to TRBJ2-5; 9 nucleotides match TRBD1. Per germline, CDR1 SGHRS and CDR2 YFSETQ. This CDR3 region has 13 residues. Losses at the gene ends were 4 bases for V and 9 bases for J; bases not matched to a gene: 7. The CDR3 sequence is CASSGGQGRAQYF. The CDR3 DNA is TGCGCCAGCAGCGGCGGACAGGGGAGGGCCCAGTACTTC.

This clone was picked up a small number of times. The chain recombines TRBV4-2 with TRBJ2-5; possibly TRBD2 for D (6 bases). V dropped 3 bases and J dropped 2 bases, with 16 bases sitting between them. The CDR3 covers 16 residues. Germline CDR1 LGHNA, CDR2 YNFKEQ. The CDR3 sequence: CASSQGVGGVQETQYF. The CDR3 DNA follows: TGTGCCAGCAGCCAGGGGGTTGGAGGGGTTCAAGAGACCCAGTACTTC.

The genes are TRBV4-3 and TRBJ2-3; maybe TRBD2 (6 bases). CDR3 length equals 15 residues. Trimming cost V 1 base and J 10 bases, with 18 bases left between them. Germline V gene sequence: CDR1 LGHNA, CDR2 YSLEER. The CDR3 sequence: CASSQAGVAAGAQYF. The CDR3 coding sequence is TGCGCCAGCAGCCAAGCAGGCGTTGCAGCGGGTGCGCAGTATTTT.